This T cell receptor beta chain was sequenced for a study of tumor-infiltrating lymphocytes in oesophageal squamous cell carcinoma. From the PCR reads, TCRdb called clonotypes with MiXCR, one entry per CDR3 protein. Of 15,000 to 20,000 distinct CDR3 sequences in the sample, 40% to 55% were seen once. The CDR3 extends over 16 amino acids. V dropped 1 base and J dropped 7 bases, with 17 bases sitting between them. CDR1 is SGHTA and CDR2 is FQGNSA in the germline V gene. The gene calls are TRBV7-2 and TRBJ1-5, with a weak D call TRBD1 (5 bases). The sample was esophageal tumor tissue. This clonotype originated in a male donor with esophageal squamous cell carcinoma. The CDR3: CASSLVAAGTGQPQHF. The CDR3 DNA sequence: TGTGCCAGCAGCTTAGTAGCGGCAGGGACGGGACAGCCCCAGCATTTT.